These 6 T cell receptor beta chains came from one sample sequenced in a study of cytomegalovirus exposure and HLA in healthy donors. Researchers ran the PCR with 60 Vbeta and 13 Jbeta primers. The table came from immunoSEQ multiplex PCR; TCRdb's copy has only in-frame clones and leaves some out. Among about 86,000 clones, over 75% were seen once, and the ten largest hold about 2.7%. The sequenced material came from PBMCs. The receptors were gathered from a male donor in good health and CMV-seropositive.

This rearrangement joins TRBV5-6 to TRBJ2-5; TRBD1 aligns across 7 bases. The CDR3 sequence is 14 residues long. Germline-derived CDR1 and CDR2 are SGHDT and YYEEEE. V trimming: 4 bases; J trimming: 4 bases; junction bases outside the gene matches: 7. In DNA, the CDR3 is TGTGCCAGCAGCAGTGACAGGGTTCGAGAGACCCAGTACTTC. Its translation: CASSSDRVRETQYF.

CDR3 loop: CASSEAPGADTQYF. In DNA, the CDR3 is TGTGCCAGCAGTGAAGCCCCAGGGGCAGATACGCAGTATTTT. The chain employs TRBV6-1 and TRBJ2-3; tentative D call: TRBD1 (6 bases). V was clipped by 0 bases and J by 4 bases, with 8 bases between them. The CDR3 loop spans 14 amino acids. From germline, CDR1 is MNHNS and CDR2 SASEGT.

The rearrangement links TRBV10-3 to TRBJ2-7; 10 bases line up with TRBD1. From germline, CDR1 is ENHRY and CDR2 SYGVKD. This CDR3 has 18 residues. The V and J ends lost 3 bases and 2 bases, in that order; junction bases with no gene match: 13. The CDR3 nucleotides are TGTGCCATCAGTGATCAAGGGACAGGGGCTCCTTCTCCCTACGAGCAGTACTTC. Protein product: CAISDQGTGAPSPYEQYF.

The sample holds a few counts of this clone. V is TRBV19 and J is TRBJ2-3, with 9 positions matching TRBD2. The germline V gene encodes CDR1 LNHDA and CDR2 SQIVND (reference sequence). Trimming took 6 bases from V and 0 from J; bases not matched to a gene: 7. The CDR3 extends over 16 amino acids. CDR3 sequence reads: CASRLAGHASTDTQYF. The CDR3 DNA is TGTGCCAGTAGGCTAGCGGGACATGCTAGCACAGATACGCAGTATTTT.

The chain links TRBV7-4 to TRBJ2-7; TRBD2 matches 10 bases. The CDR3 sequence is 13 residues long. Trimming took 6 bases from V and 4 from J; bases not matched to a gene: 3. Germline V lookup: CDR1 SGHVT, CDR2 SQSDAQ. CDR3 protein: CASSRTSGYEQYF. The CDR3 coding sequence is TGTGCCAGCAGTCGGACTAGCGGATACGAGCAGTACTTC.

This chain joins TRBV9 and TRBJ2-7; maybe TRBD2 (6 bases). Trimming stripped 3 bases from V and 4 bases from J, with 17 bases between. Germline V gives CDR1 SGDLS, CDR2 YYNGEE. The CDR3 is 15 residues long. CDR3 nucleotides: TGTGCCAGCAGCGGCGCCTCGGGGACTTTATACGAGCAGTACTTC. This gives the protein CASSGASGTLYEQYF.